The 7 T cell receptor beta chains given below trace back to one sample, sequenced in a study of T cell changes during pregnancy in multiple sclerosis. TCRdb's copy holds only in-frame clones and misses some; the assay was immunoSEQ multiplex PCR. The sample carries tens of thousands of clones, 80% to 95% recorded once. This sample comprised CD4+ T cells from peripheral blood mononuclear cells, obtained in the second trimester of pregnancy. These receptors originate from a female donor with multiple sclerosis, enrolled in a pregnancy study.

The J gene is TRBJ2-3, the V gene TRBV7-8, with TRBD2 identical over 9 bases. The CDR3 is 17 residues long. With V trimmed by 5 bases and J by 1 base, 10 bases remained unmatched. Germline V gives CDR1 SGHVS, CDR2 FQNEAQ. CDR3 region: CASSNPGLALGTDTQYF. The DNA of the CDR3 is TGTGCCAGCAGCAACCCGGGACTAGCATTAGGCACAGATACGCAGTATTTT.

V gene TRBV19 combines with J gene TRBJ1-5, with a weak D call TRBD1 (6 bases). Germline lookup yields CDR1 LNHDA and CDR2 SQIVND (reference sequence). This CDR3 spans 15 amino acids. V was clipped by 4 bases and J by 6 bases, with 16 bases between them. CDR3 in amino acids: CASSRETGFGQPQHF. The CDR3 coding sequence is TGTGCCAGTAGTAGAGAAACAGGGTTCGGTCAGCCCCAGCATTTT.

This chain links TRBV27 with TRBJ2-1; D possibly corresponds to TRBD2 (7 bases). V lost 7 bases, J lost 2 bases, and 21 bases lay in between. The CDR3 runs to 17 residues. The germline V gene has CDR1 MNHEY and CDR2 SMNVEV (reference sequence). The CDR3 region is CASTKRWGAGAYNEQFF. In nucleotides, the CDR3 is TGTGCCAGCACCAAGCGTTGGGGGGCGGGAGCCTACAATGAGCAGTTCTTC.

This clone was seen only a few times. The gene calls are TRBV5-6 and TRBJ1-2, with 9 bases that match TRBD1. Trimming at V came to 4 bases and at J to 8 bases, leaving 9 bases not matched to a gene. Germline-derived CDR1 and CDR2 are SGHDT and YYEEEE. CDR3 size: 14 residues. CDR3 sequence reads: CASSAGQGSSGYTF. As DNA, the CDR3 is TGTGCCAGCAGCGCTGGACAGGGGAGCTCCGGCTACACCTTC.

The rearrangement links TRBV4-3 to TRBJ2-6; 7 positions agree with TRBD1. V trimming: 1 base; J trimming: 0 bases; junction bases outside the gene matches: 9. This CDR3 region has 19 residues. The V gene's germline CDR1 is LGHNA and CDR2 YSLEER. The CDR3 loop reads CASSQAPQGVGSGANVLTF. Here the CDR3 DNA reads TGCGCCAGCAGCCAAGCCCCCCAGGGGGTGGGCTCTGGGGCCAACGTCCTGACTTTC.

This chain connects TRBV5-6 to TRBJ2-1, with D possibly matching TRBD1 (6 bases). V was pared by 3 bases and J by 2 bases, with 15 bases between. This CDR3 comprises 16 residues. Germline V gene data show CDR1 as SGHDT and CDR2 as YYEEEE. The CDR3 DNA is TGTGCCAGCAGCTGGAAACAGGGTAGCGCCTACAATGAGCAGTTCTTC. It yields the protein CASSWKQGSAYNEQFF.

CDR3 DNA sequence: TGTGCCAGCTCACTCGACAGGCCCTCCTATAATTCACCCCTCCACTTT. It yields the protein CASSLDRPSYNSPLHF. The rearrangement uses TRBV18 and TRBJ1-6, with TRBD1 as a possible D gene (6 bases). The CDR3 has 16 residues. The V gene's germline CDR1 is KGHSH and CDR2 LQKENI. V gave up 4 bases and J gave up 0 bases, with 10 bases separating them.